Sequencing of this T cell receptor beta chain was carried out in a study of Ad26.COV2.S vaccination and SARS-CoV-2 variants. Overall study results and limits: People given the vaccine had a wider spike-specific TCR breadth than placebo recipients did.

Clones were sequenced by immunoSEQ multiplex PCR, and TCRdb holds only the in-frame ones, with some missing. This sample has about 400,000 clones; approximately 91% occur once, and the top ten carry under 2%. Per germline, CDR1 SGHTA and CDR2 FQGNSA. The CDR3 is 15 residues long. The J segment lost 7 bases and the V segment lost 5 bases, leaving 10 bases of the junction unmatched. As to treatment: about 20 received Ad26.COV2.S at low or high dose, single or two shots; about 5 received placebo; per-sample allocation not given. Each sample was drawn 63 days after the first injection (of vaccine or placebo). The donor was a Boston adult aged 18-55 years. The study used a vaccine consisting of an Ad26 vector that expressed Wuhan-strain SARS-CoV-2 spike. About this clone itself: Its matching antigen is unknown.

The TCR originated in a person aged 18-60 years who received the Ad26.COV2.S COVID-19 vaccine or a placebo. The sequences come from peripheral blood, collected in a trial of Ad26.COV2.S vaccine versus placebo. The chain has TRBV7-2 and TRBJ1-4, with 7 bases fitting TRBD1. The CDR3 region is CASSRAGGLGEKLFF. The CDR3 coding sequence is TGTGCCAGCAGCCGGGCAGGGGGACTTGGTGAAAAACTGTTTTTT. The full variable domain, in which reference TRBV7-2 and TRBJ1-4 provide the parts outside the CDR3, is GAGVSQSPSNKVTEKGKDVELRCDPISGHTALYWYRQSLGQGLEFLIYFQGNSAPDKSGLPSDRFSAERTGGSVSTLTIQRTQQEDSAVYLCASSRAGGLGEKLFFGSGTQLSVL.